A single sample gave rise to the 4 T cell receptor beta chains below, sequenced in a study of blood T cell repertoires in COVID-19. Profiling relied on immunoSEQ multiplex PCR, and the TCRdb table lists in-frame clones only, not all of them. The table records around 180,000 clones, around 89% of them present only once. Sequencing was performed on peripheral blood. Every receptor here comes from a human donor in a cohort sampled during active COVID-19.

This chain links TRBV30 with TRBJ2-7, with 7 bases lining up with TRBD1. The CDR3 consists of 14 residues. Trimming took 3 bases from V and 1 from J; bases not matched to a gene: 6. Germline CDR1 is GTSNPN and CDR2 is SVGIG (reference sequence). CDR3 in amino acids: CAWRMGDRSYEQYF. The CDR3, as DNA: TGTGCCTGGAGGATGGGGGACAGATCCTACGAGCAGTACTTC.

The rearrangement links TRBV25-1 to TRBJ2-5; no definite D call. Germline assignment: CDR1 MGHDK and CDR2 SYGVNS. V lost 8 bases, J lost 5 bases, and 18 bases lay in between. The CDR3 sequence is 14 residues long. The CDR3 is CASQQSLAQETQYF. CDR3 DNA: TGTGCCAGCCAGCAGTCCTTAGCCCAGGAGACCCAGTACTTC.

The chain combines TRBV6-2 or TRBV6-3 with TRBJ1-2, with 8 bases lining up with TRBD1. Unmatched junction bases numbered 5, after V lost 0 bases and J lost 2 bases. The V gene's germline CDR1 is MNHEY and CDR2 SVGEGT. The CDR3 extends over 16 amino acids. The CDR3 loop is CASSYSLRTGNYGYTF. The CDR3 DNA reads TGTGCCAGCAGTTACTCCTTAAGGACAGGGAACTATGGCTACACCTTC.

This clone has a handful of counts. The CDR3 DNA sequence: TGTGCCAGCAGTGACTTCACCACTACGAGGCAGTACTTC. Translated, it gives CASSDFTTTRQYF. This rearrangement joins TRBV2 to TRBJ2-7, with unresolved D. Germline V CDR1 and CDR2: SNHLY, FYNNEI. This CDR3 comprises 13 residues. Deletions cut 3 bases from V and 9 bases from J, with 15 bases between.